Presented here are 17 T cell receptor beta chains from one specimen sequenced in a study of blood T cell repertoires in COVID-19. Assay: immunoSEQ multiplex PCR; the TCRdb copy retains only in-frame clones and omits some. The sample contains fewer than 300,000 clones, 80% to 90% of which appear only once. The source material was PBMCs or T cells enriched from blood (not recorded which). All receptors come from a man aged 35 to 55 who had recovered from COVID-19.

The V call is TRBV5-1, the J call TRBJ1-6, with a tentative D call TRBD1 (6 bases). Germline V gene data show CDR1 as SGHRS and CDR2 as YFSETQ. V was cut by 0 bases and J by 6 bases, with 13 bases left in between. The CDR3 consists of 16 residues. The CDR3 protein is CASSLVSGVPNSPLHF. In DNA, the CDR3 is TGCGCCAGCAGCTTGGTATCAGGGGTCCCTAATTCACCCCTCCACTTT.

The genes are TRBV15 and TRBJ2-3; TRBD2 matches at 7 bases. CDR1 and CDR2 from the germline V gene are LNHNV and YYDKDF (reference sequence). Trimming cost V 1 base and J 6 bases; bases outside gene matches: 10. This CDR3 comprises 16 residues. DNA of the CDR3: TGTGCCACCAGCAGAGGGGGCGGGGGAGGGAGTGATACGCAGTATTTT. This codes for CATSRGGGGGSDTQYF.

This CDR3 is CASSSHRGTGGVHQPQHF. CDR3 sequence (DNA): TGTGCCAGTAGTTCCCACCGTGGAACAGGGGGAGTTCATCAGCCCCAGCATTTT. The chain recombines TRBV19 with TRBJ1-5; 8 bases map to TRBD1. The length of the CDR3 is 18 residues. Germline assignment: CDR1 LNHDA and CDR2 SQIVND (reference sequence). V shed 5 bases, J shed 5 bases, and the junction held 17 bases outside the gene matches.

The count of this clone is one. V gene TRBV18 combines with J gene TRBJ1-2; possibly TRBD1 for D (6 bases). The CDR3 is 15 residues long. V dropped 3 bases and J dropped 4 bases, with 15 bases sitting between them. Germline V gives CDR1 KGHSH, CDR2 LQKENI. CDR3 loop: CASSPNRVGTYGYTF. DNA of the CDR3: TGTGCCAGCTCACCGAACAGGGTTGGTACCTATGGCTACACCTTC.

The CDR3 here is CASSVAGLISADTQYF. The CDR3 DNA reads TGTGCCAGCAGCGTAGCGGGTTTAATCTCGGCAGATACGCAGTATTTT. This chain connects TRBV9 to TRBJ2-3; D remains ambiguous. The CDR3 runs to 16 residues. The germline V gene has CDR1 SGDLS and CDR2 YYNGEE. V dropped 0 bases and J dropped 4 bases, with 15 bases sitting between them.

The chain is built from TRBV3-1 (or the pseudogene TRBV3-2) and TRBJ2-5, with a tentative D call TRBD2 (5 bases). Germline assignment: CDR1 LGHDT and CDR2 YNNKEL (reference sequence). The V end lost 2 bases, the J end lost 5 bases, and 12 bases lay between the germline ends. This CDR3 contains 14 residues. The CDR3 sequence: CASSQFGLAETQYF. The CDR3 DNA reads as TGTGCCAGCAGCCAATTCGGGTTAGCGGAGACCCAGTACTTC.

The V gene is TRBV7-3, the J gene TRBJ2-1, with TRBD2 identical over 9 bases. The CDR3 runs 15 residues. V lost 2 bases to trimming and J lost 8 bases; unmatched junction nucleotides: 7. Germline CDR1 SGHTA, CDR2 FQGTGA. CDR3: CASSLRGGREYEQFF. The CDR3 DNA follows: TGTGCCAGCAGCTTACGCGGCGGGAGGGAGTATGAGCAGTTCTTC. Variable domain in full (rest from reference TRBV7-3 and TRBJ2-1): GAGVSQTPSNKVTEKGKYVELRCDPISGHTALYWYRQSLGQGPEFLIYFQGTGAADDSGLPNDRFFAVRPEGSVSTLKIQRTERGDSAVYLCASSLRGGREYEQFFGPGTRLTVL.

The chain couples TRBV12-3 or TRBV12-4 to TRBJ2-5, with TRBD2 matching 8 bases. Trimming at V came to 7 bases and at J to 5 bases, leaving 3 bases not matched to a gene. This CDR3 is 12 amino acids long. CDR3 sequence (DNA): TGTGCCAGCAAACCGGGAGGGGAGACCCAGTACTTC. Residues: CASKPGGETQYF.

The chain combines TRBV11-2 with TRBJ1-1, with 8 nucleotides matching TRBD1. Germline V gene lookup returns CDR1 SGHAT and CDR2 FQNNGV. This CDR3 has 14 residues. V lost 6 bases, J lost 2 bases, and 5 bases stayed unmatched. CDR3 residues: CASRYDRGNTEAFF. Written as DNA, the CDR3 is TGTGCCAGCAGATATGACAGGGGCAACACTGAAGCTTTCTTT. Full variable domain (outside the CDR3, taken from reference TRBV11-2 and TRBJ1-1): EAGVAQSPRYKIIEKRQSVAFWCNPISGHATLYWYQQILGQGPKLLIQFQNNGVVDDSQLPKDRFSAERLKGVDSTLKIQPAKLEDSAVYLCASRYDRGNTEAFFGQGTRLTVV.

This clone has only one observation. This rearrangement joins TRBV5-1 to TRBJ2-3; 11 bases match TRBD2. CDR1 is SGHRS, CDR2 YFSETQ, per germline. CDR3 size: 17 residues. J gave up 1 base and V 2 bases, and 6 bases lay outside the gene matches. CDR3 loop: CASSFQLAGVGTDTQYF. CDR3 DNA sequence: TGCGCCAGCAGCTTCCAACTAGCGGGAGTAGGCACAGATACGCAGTATTTT.

The CDR3 spells CASSLFTGGTEAFF. Written as DNA, the CDR3 is TGTGCCAGCAGTTTATTTACAGGGGGGACTGAAGCTTTCTTT. V gene TRBV27 combines with J gene TRBJ1-1, with 8 bases aligning to TRBD1. From germline, CDR1 is MNHEY and CDR2 SMNVEV (reference sequence). Trimming took 1 base from V and 5 from J; bases not matched to a gene: 3. The CDR3 runs 14 residues.

The chain joins TRBV18 to TRBJ1-4; no reliable D call. V was pared by 3 bases and J by 4 bases, with 12 bases between. CDR1 is KGHSH and CDR2 is LQKENI in the germline V gene. This CDR3 has 15 amino acids. The CDR3: CASSPRISGNEKLFF. For the CDR3, the DNA is TGTGCCAGCTCACCTAGGATTTCGGGTAATGAAAAACTGTTTTTT.

This rearrangement joins TRBV12-3 or TRBV12-4 to TRBJ1-2; D remains unclear. The CDR3 length is 13 residues. Trimming took 3 bases from V and 2 from J, leaving 7 bases between them. CDR3 residues: CASSLEVNYGYTF. For the CDR3, the DNA is TGTGCCAGCAGTTTGGAGGTAAACTATGGCTACACCTTC.

The CDR3 sequence: CATSRTSGRVSNTGELFF. The CDR3 nucleotides read TGTGCCACCAGCAGGACTAGCGGGAGGGTTTCGAACACCGGGGAGCTGTTTTTT. V is TRBV15 and J is TRBJ2-2; 14 bases are shared with TRBD2. CDR3 length equals 18 residues. Losses at the gene ends were 3 bases for V and 0 bases for J; bases not matched to a gene: 3. The germline V gene has CDR1 LNHNV and CDR2 YYDKDF (reference sequence).

The V gene is TRBV4-2, the J gene TRBJ1-5; TRBD1 is a possible D gene (5 bases). This CDR3 spans 14 amino acids. Germline values: CDR1 LGHNA, CDR2 YNFKEQ. Trimming left V 1 base short and J 5 bases short, with 9 bases between. The CDR3 DNA is TGTGCCAGCAGCCAAGGAACAGGAGATCAGCCCCAGCATTTT. This gives the protein CASSQGTGDQPQHF.

The chain employs TRBV19 and TRBJ2-7; 9 bases agree with TRBD1. This CDR3 comprises 16 residues. Germline V gene sequence: CDR1 LNHDA, CDR2 SQIVND (reference sequence). V was pared by 3 bases and J by 1 base, with 7 bases of the junction left unmatched. The CDR3 nucleotides read TGTGCCAGTAGTATCCAATGGGGACAGGGATCCTACGAGCAGTACTTC. Its protein product is CASSIQWGQGSYEQYF.

This clone was detected a few times. The gene calls are TRBV19 and TRBJ1-2; D remains unclear. The CDR3 is 13 residues long. The germline V and J ends were trimmed by 1 base and 5 bases, with 8 bases remaining between them. CDR1 LNHDA and CDR2 SQIVND come from the germline V gene (reference sequence). In DNA, the CDR3 is TGTGCCAGTAGTATAGGCCAGGTATATGGCTACACCTTC. It specifies CASSIGQVYGYTF.